The rows below give T cell receptor beta chains drawn from one sample of a study of blood T cells in healthy people across ages. Using its own MiXCR run on the 5' RACE reads, TCRdb lists one record per CDR3 protein. The sample records 750,000 or so distinct CDR3 sequences, around a quarter being singletons. The same data also contributed to another study, on T cells of mothers and their children.

Material for sequencing was blood. The receptors shown here come from a boy aged 5-17 years in good health. The CDR3 runs from the conserved cysteine through the conserved F or W. A D gene is named only where the DNA matches it firmly.

CDR3: CASSFSSSGYQYF; J: TRBJ2-4; D: TRBD2; V: TRBV11-2
CDR3: CASSVATGLGVNEQFF; J: TRBJ2-1; D: NA; V: TRBV9
CDR3: CASSLRAVNQPQHF; J: TRBJ1-5; D: NA; V: TRBV7-8
CDR3: CASSWWTGLINEQFF; J: TRBJ2-1; D: NA; V: TRBV7-9
CDR3: CASSHFTSAEQFF; J: TRBJ2-1; D: NA; V: TRBV14
CDR3: CASSPLTSDKQFF; J: TRBJ2-1; D: NA; V: TRBV7-9
CDR3: CASSQEQSGIQPQHF; J: TRBJ1-5; D: NA; V: TRBV21-1
CDR3: CASSTSGQGSVYEQYF; J: TRBJ2-7; D: TRBD1; V: TRBV18
CDR3: CSVVAGGAGELFF; J: TRBJ2-2; D: TRBD1; V: TRBV29-1
CDR3: CASRGLAVYNEQFF; J: TRBJ2-1; D: TRBD2; V: TRBV12-3/TRBV12-4
CDR3: CASSSPLTTFNEKLFF; J: TRBJ1-4; D: NA; V: TRBV12-3/TRBV12-4
CDR3: CASSPGQNNQPQHF; J: TRBJ1-5; D: NA; V: TRBV18
CDR3: CASSPSIPNYGYTF; J: TRBJ1-2; D: NA; V: TRBV12-3/TRBV12-4
CDR3: CASSLDFGNTIYF; J: TRBJ1-3; D: NA; V: TRBV7-2
CDR3: CATRPARGGNEKLFF; J: TRBJ1-4; D: NA; V: TRBV12-3/TRBV12-4
CDR3: CSAEGGQETQYF; J: TRBJ2-5; D: NA; V: TRBV29-1
CDR3: CASSLGTFSDPDTQYF; J: TRBJ2-3; D: NA; V: TRBV7-2
CDR3: CASSPSGVPYEQYF; J: TRBJ2-7; D: TRBD2; V: TRBV5-1
CDR3: CSARATNEQFF; J: TRBJ2-1; D: NA; V: TRBV20-1
CDR3: CASSSMAGAYGYTF; J: TRBJ1-2; D: NA; V: TRBV7-9
CDR3: CASSLAGGPVHDEQFF; J: NA; D: TRBD2; V: TRBV7-9
CDR3: CASSSPDRDGNEQFF; J: TRBJ2-1; D: TRBD1; V: TRBV12-3/TRBV12-4
CDR3: CASSRLVVYEQHF; J: TRBJ2-5; D: NA; V: TRBV12-3/TRBV12-4
CDR3: CASSLALSGASGETQYF; J: TRBJ2-5; D: NA; V: TRBV5-1
CDR3: CASSSQWGEQFF; J: TRBJ2-1; D: NA; V: TRBV27
CDR3: CSARVAGGTSSYEQYF; J: TRBJ2-7; D: TRBD2; V: TRBV20-1
CDR3: CASSLRSGTEAFF; J: TRBJ1-1; D: NA; V: TRBV13
CDR3: CASSQVGLTGAEAFF; J: TRBJ1-1; D: NA; V: TRBV4-2
CDR3: CASSLERSTDTQYF; J: TRBJ2-3; D: NA; V: TRBV7-3
CDR3: CASSPPEREGPDTQYF; J: TRBJ2-3; D: TRBD2; V: TRBV13
CDR3: CASSVGGEGYEQYF; J: TRBJ2-7; D: NA; V: TRBV9
CDR3: CASSYGRSSYEQYF; J: TRBJ2-7; D: NA; V: TRBV6-2/TRBV6-3
CDR3: CASSLDLEDTQYF; J: TRBJ2-3; D: NA; V: TRBV11-3
CDR3: CASSSVGLGDFYTDTQYF; J: TRBJ2-3; D: NA; V: TRBV12-3/TRBV12-4
CDR3: CASSLYRQPTNEKLFF; J: TRBJ1-4; D: NA; V: TRBV7-9
CDR3: CASSRRGSAPYEQYF; J: TRBJ2-7; D: TRBD2; V: TRBV14
CDR3: CASSRDRGLIQYF; J: TRBJ2-4; D: TRBD1; V: TRBV4-3
CDR3: CASRASGRGYNEQFF; J: TRBJ2-1; D: TRBD2; V: TRBV6-1
CDR3: CASSQTISGRGDSYEQYF; J: NA; D: NA; V: TRBV4-2
CDR3: CASTLGRTGRETQYF; J: TRBJ2-5; D: TRBD1; V: TRBV6-6
CDR3: CASRPGPLFSEQYF; J: TRBJ2-7; D: NA; V: TRBV11-2
CDR3: CASSLRGAGEQETQYF; J: TRBJ2-5; D: TRBD2; V: TRBV11-2
CDR3: CASSLDASGNEQFF; J: TRBJ2-1; D: TRBD2; V: TRBV7-9
CDR3: CASSSEESSYNSPLHF; J: TRBJ1-6; D: NA; V: TRBV7-6
CDR3: CASSPPRQSYLF; J: TRBJ2-1; D: NA; V: TRBV28
CDR3: CARSGEQFF; J: TRBJ2-1; D: NA; V: TRBV27
CDR3: CATSSRYNEQFF; J: TRBJ2-1; D: NA; V: TRBV15
CDR3: CSVSGEVEQYF; J: TRBJ2-7; D: NA; V: TRBV29-1
CDR3: CSAGSGRVLTTQYF; J: TRBJ2-3; D: TRBD2; V: TRBV20-1
CDR3: CASTQNTGELFF; J: TRBJ2-2; D: NA; V: TRBV12-3/TRBV12-4
CDR3: CASGEVPNTEAFF; J: TRBJ1-1; D: NA; V: TRBV5-1
CDR3: CASNSGGKDTQYF; J: TRBJ2-3; D: TRBD2; V: TRBV7-2
CDR3: CASSPRLAGGPNGETQYF; J: NA; D: TRBD2; V: TRBV7-2
CDR3: CASSKFNEGQEQYF; J: TRBJ2-7; D: NA; V: TRBV27
CDR3: CASSANRDSYYGYTF; J: TRBJ1-2; D: TRBD1; V: TRBV9